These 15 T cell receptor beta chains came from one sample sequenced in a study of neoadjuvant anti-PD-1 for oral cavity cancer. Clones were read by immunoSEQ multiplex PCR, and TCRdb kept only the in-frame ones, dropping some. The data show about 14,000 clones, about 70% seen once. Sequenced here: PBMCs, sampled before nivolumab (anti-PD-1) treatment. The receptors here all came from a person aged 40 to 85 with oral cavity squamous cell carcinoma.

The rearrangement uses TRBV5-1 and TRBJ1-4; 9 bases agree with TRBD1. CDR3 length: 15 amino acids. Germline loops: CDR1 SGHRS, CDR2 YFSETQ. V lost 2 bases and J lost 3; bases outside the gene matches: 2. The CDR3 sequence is CASSFRQGANEKLFF. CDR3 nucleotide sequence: TGCGCCAGCAGCTTTAGACAGGGGGCTAATGAAAAACTGTTTTTT. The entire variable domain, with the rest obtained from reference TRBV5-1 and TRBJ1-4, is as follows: KAGVTQTPRYLIKTRGQQVTLSCSPISGHRSVSWYQQTPGQGLQFLFEYFSETQRNKGNFPGRFSGRQFSNSRSEMNVSTLELGDSALYLCASSFRQGANEKLFFGSGTQLSVL.

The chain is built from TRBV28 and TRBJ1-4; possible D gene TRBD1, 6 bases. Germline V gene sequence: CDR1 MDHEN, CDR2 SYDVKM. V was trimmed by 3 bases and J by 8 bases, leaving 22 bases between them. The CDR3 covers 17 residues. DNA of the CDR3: TGTGCCAGCAGTTTTCTTGCGGGGGCAGGCAACAGGGAAAAACTGTTTTTT. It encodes CASSFLAGAGNREKLFF.

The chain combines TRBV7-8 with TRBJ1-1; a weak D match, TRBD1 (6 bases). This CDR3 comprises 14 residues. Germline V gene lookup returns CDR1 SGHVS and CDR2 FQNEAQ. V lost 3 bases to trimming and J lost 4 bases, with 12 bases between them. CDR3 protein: CASSLGAWPTEAFF. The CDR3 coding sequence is TGTGCCAGCAGCTTGGGGGCCTGGCCCACTGAAGCTTTCTTT.

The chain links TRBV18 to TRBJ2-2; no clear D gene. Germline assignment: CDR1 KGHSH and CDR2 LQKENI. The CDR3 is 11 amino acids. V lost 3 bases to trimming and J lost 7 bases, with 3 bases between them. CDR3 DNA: TGTGCCAGCTCACCGGGCGGGGAGCTGTTTTTT. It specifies CASSPGGELFF.

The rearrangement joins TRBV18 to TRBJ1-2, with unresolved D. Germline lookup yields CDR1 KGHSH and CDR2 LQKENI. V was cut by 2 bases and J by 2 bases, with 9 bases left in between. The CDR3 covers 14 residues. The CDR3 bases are TGTGCCAGCTCACCAGGGGATTTAAACTATGGCTACACCTTC. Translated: CASSPGDLNYGYTF.

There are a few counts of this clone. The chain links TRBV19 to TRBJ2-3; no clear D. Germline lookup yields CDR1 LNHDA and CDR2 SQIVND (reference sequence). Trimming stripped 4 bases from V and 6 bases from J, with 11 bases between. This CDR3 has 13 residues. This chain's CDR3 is CASSTADGDTQYF. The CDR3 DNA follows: TGTGCCAGTAGTACCGCAGACGGCGATACGCAGTATTTT.

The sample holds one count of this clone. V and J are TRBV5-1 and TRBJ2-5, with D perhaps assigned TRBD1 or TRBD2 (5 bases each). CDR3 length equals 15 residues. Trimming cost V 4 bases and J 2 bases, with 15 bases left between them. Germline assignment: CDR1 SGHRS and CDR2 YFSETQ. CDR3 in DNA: TGCGCCAGCAGCCACCCGGGACGGAAACAAGAGACCCAGTACTTC. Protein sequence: CASSHPGRKQETQYF.

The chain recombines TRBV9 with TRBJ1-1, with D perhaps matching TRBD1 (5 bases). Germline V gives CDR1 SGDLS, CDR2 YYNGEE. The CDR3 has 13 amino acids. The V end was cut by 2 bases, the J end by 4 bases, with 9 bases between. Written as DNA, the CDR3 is TGTGCCAGCAGCGTTGACAGCGTCACTGAAGCTTTCTTT. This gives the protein CASSVDSVTEAFF.

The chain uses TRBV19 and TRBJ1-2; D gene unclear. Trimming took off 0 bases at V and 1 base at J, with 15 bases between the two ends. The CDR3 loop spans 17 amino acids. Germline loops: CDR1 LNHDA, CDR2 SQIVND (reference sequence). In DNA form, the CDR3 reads TGTGCCAGTAGTATAGAGCGGCAGCCTGTGTTTAACTATGGCTACACCTTC. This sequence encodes CASSIERQPVFNYGYTF.

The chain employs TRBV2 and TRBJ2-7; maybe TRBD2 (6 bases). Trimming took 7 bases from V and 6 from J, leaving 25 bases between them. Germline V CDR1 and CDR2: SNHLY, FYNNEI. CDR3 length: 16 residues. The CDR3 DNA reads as TGTGCCAGCATCGGAAAAGAAGGGTACCGGGGGACCGAGCAGTACTTC. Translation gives CASIGKEGYRGTEQYF.

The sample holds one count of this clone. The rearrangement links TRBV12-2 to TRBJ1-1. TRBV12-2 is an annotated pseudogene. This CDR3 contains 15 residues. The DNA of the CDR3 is TGTGCAAGTCGCTTTAGTAAGGGCATGAACACTGAAGCTTTCTTT. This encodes CASRFSKGMNTEAFF.

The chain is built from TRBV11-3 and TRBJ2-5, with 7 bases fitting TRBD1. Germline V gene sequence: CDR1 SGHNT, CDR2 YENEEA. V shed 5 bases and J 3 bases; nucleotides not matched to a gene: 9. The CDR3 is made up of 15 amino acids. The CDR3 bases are TGTGCCAGCAGCCCCAGAGGCGACAGGGAAGAGACCCAGTACTTC. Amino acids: CASSPRGDREETQYF.

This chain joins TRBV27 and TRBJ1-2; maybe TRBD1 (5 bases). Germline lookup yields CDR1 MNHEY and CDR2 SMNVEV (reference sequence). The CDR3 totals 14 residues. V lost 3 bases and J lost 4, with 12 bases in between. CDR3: CASSFVGTGYGYTF. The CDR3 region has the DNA TGTGCCAGCAGTTTCGTCGGCACAGGCTATGGCTACACCTTC.

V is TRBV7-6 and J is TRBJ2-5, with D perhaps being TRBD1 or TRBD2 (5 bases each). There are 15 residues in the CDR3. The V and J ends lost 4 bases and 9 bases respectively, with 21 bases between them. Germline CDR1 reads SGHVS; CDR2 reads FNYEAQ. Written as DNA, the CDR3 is TGTGCCAGCAGCTCCCTGGACGGGGCTGGGAGTGCCCAGTACTTC. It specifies CASSSLDGAGSAQYF.

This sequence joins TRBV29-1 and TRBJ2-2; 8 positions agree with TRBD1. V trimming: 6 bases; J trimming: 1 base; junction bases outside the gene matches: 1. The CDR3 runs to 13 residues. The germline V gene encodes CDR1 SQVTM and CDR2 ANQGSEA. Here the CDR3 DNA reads TGCAGCGTGGGGACAGGGAACACCGGGGAGCTGTTTTTT. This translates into CSVGTGNTGELFF.